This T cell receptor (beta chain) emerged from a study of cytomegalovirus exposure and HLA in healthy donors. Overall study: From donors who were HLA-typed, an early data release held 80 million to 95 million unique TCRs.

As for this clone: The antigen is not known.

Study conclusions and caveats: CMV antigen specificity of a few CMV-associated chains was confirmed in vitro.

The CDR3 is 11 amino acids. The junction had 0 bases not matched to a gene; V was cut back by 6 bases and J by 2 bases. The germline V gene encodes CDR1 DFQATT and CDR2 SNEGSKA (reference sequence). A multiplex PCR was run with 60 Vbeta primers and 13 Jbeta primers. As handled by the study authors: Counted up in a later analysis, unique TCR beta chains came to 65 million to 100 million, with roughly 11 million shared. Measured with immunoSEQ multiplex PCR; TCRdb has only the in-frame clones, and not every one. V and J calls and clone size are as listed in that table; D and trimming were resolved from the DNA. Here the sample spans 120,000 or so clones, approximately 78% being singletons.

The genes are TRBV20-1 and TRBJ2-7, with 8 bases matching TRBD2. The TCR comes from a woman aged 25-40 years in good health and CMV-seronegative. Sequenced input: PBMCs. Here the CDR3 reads CSAGRAYEQYF. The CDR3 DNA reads TGCAGTGCCGGGAGGGCCTACGAGCAGTACTTC.